A single sample gave rise to the 6 T cell receptor beta chains below, sequenced in a study of CD8 T cells in ankylosing spondylitis. Findings and caveats of the study: What seemed typical of ankylosing spondylitis blood was a TCR beta motif built from about eight highly homologous variants.

Their target antigens are unknown. TCRdb re-analysed the 5' RACE reads in MiXCR, keeping a single row per CDR3 protein. The data contain some 330,000 distinct CDR3 sequences, less than 10% of them seen just once; the ten biggest clones take up approximately 15%. The sample was blood, either unsorted or a sorted T cell fraction (not recorded which). Receptors originate from a male donor with ankylosing spondylitis.

This clonotype has at least ten counts. This sequence joins TRBV4-3 and TRBJ2-4; 7 nucleotides line up with TRBD1. Germline V gene data show CDR1 as LGHNA and CDR2 as YSLEER. There are 13 residues in the CDR3. V shed 0 bases and J 9 bases; nucleotides not matched to a gene: 2. This chain's CDR3 is CASSQETGFIQYF. CDR3 DNA: TGCGCCAGCAGCCAAGAGACAGGGTTCATTCAGTACTTC.

This clonotype was counted between two and nine times. The J gene is TRBJ2-7, the V gene TRBV20-1; D is tentatively TRBD1 or TRBD2 (5 bases each). Trimming left V 4 bases short and J 3 bases short, with 16 bases between. Germline CDR1 is DFQATT and CDR2 is SNEGSKA (reference sequence). The CDR3 loop spans 14 amino acids. The CDR3 loop reads CSAKGFGAFYEQYF. DNA of the CDR3: TGCAGTGCTAAAGGGTTCGGGGCCTTCTACGAGCAGTACTTC.

This sequence joins TRBV12-3 or TRBV12-4 and TRBJ1-3, with 7 positions matching TRBD1. There are 12 residues in the CDR3. J gave up 6 bases and V 5 bases, and 1 base lay outside the gene matches. CDR3 sequence: CASSGTVNTIYF. The CDR3 DNA follows: TGTGCCAGCAGTGGGACAGTAAACACCATATATTTT.

This clonotype was seen only a few times. This sequence joins TRBV7-2 and TRBJ2-4; 9 nucleotides agree with TRBD1. Germline V CDR1 and CDR2: SGHTA, FQGNSA. CDR3 size: 16 residues. Unmatched junction bases numbered 7, after V lost 1 base and J lost 6 bases. DNA of the CDR3: TGTGCCAGCAGCTTAGTCGGGACAGGGAGGGGAAACATTCAGTACTTC. The encoded protein is CASSLVGTGRGNIQYF. The full variable domain, in which reference TRBV7-2 and TRBJ2-4 provide the parts outside the CDR3, is GAGVSQSPSNKVTEKGKDVELRCDPISGHTALYWYRQSLGQGLEFLIYFQGNSAPDKSGLPSDRFSAERTGGSVSTLTIQRTQQEDSAVYLCASSLVGTGRGNIQYFGAGTRLSVL.

The genes are TRBV11-1 and TRBJ2-7; 8 bases line up with TRBD2. Per germline, CDR1 SGHAT and CDR2 FQDESV (reference sequence). This CDR3 comprises 14 residues. Trimming took 3 bases from V and 4 from J; bases not matched to a gene: 5. In DNA, the CDR3 is TGTGCCAGCAGCTTTTCTAGCGGGCGTTACGAGCAGTACTTC. This gives the protein CASSFSSGRYEQYF. Complete variable domain (other parts from reference TRBV11-1 and TRBJ2-7): EAEVAQSPRYKITEKSQAVAFWCDPISGHATLYWYRQILGQGPELLVQFQDESVVDDSQLPKDRFSAERLKGVDSTLKIQPAELGDSAMYLCASSFSSGRYEQYFGPGTRLTVT.

The V and J genes are TRBV29-1 and TRBJ2-7, with 7 bases that match TRBD1. Trimming removed 4 bases from V and 4 bases from J; junction bases left unmatched: 7. The CDR3 consists of 13 residues. Germline assignment: CDR1 SQVTM and CDR2 ANQGSEA. CDR3 in amino acids: CSVGRQGRYEQYF. The CDR3 DNA is TGCAGCGTTGGAAGACAGGGAAGATACGAGCAGTACTTC.